These 30 T cell receptor beta chains were sequenced from one sample in a study of OX40 agonist ivuxolimab in advanced cancers. The method was immunoSEQ multiplex PCR; TCRdb's version includes in-frame clones alone and lacks a portion of them. The repertoire includes around 60,000 clones, approximately 84% of them detected once, and roughly 2% sits in the top ten. Material: CD4+ or CD8+ T cells sorted from blood, obtained in a trial of the OX40 agonist ivuxolimab. These receptors were taken from an adult with an advanced solid tumor such as melanoma, head and neck, liver or kidney cancer.

The V gene is TRBV28, the J gene TRBJ2-7, with 7 bases aligning to TRBD2. Germline CDR1 reads MDHEN; CDR2 reads SYDVKM. The trim removed 7 bases at V and 8 bases at J, leaving 11 bases unmatched. The CDR3 is 13 amino acids. Here the CDR3 reads CASTPGPAGKQYF. In DNA form, the CDR3 reads TGTGCCAGCACCCCAGGGCCAGCGGGAAAGCAGTACTTC. Based on the CDR3 plus reference TRBV28 and TRBJ2-7, the full variable domain is DVKVTQSSRYLVKRTGEKVFLECVQDMDHENMFWYRQDPGLGLRLIYFSYDVKMKEKGDIPEGYSVSREKKERFSLILESASTNQTSMYLCASTPGPAGKQYFGPGTRLTVT.

The chain links TRBV19 to TRBJ2-7, with TRBD1 matching over 9 bases. Germline CDR1 LNHDA, CDR2 SQIVND (reference sequence). With 3 bases clipped from V and 3 bases from J, the junction kept 3 bases outside the gene matches. CDR3 length: 14 amino acids. CDR3 DNA sequence: TGTGCCAGTAGTATCGGGACAGGGCTCTACGAGCAGTACTTC. Translation: CASSIGTGLYEQYF.

The chain joins TRBV7-2 to TRBJ2-7; possibly TRBD1 for D (6 bases). CDR1 is SGHTA and CDR2 is FQGNSA in the germline V gene. V dropped 2 bases and J dropped 0 bases, with 11 bases sitting between them. The CDR3 loop spans 15 amino acids. CDR3 nucleotide sequence: TGTGCCAGCAGCTTATTGGGGACACCCTCCTACGAGCAGTACTTC. Protein sequence: CASSLLGTPSYEQYF.

This clone has only a few counts. The V and J genes are TRBV30 and TRBJ1-1, with D possibly being TRBD1 (5 bases). In germline, CDR1 is GTSNPN, CDR2 SVGIG (reference sequence). Trimming left V 5 bases short and J 10 bases short, with 17 bases between. This CDR3 has 12 residues. CDR3 bases: TGTGCCTGGGGCCTCTCATCGGGGGGAGCTTTCTTT. It yields the protein CAWGLSSGGAFF. The variable domain in full, with the rest retrieved from reference TRBV30 and TRBJ1-1, is SQTIHQWPATLVQPVGSPLSLECTVEGTSNPNLYWYRQAAGRGLQLLFYSVGIGQISSEVPQNLSASRPQDRQFILSSKKLLLSDSGFYLCAWGLSSGGAFFGQGTRLTVV.

This clone has only a few counts. The CDR3 region is CASSTPTGNYGYTF. CDR3 nucleotides: TGTGCCAGCAGTACCCCAACAGGGAACTATGGCTACACCTTC. The gene calls are TRBV6-6 and TRBJ1-2; TRBD1 might be the D (6 bases). V was shortened by 5 bases and J by 2 bases, with 12 bases between the two germline ends. The V gene's germline CDR1 is MNHNY and CDR2 SVGAGI (reference sequence). This CDR3 is built from 14 residues.

The chain has TRBV18 and TRBJ1-1; weak D call: TRBD1 (5 bases). Deletions cut 0 bases from V and 6 bases from J, with 8 bases between. Germline V gene lookup returns CDR1 KGHSH and CDR2 LQKENI. This CDR3 has 13 residues. The CDR3 DNA follows: TGTGCCAGCTCACCACCGACAGTTCCTGAAGCTTTCTTT. Amino acids: CASSPPTVPEAFF.

The chain uses TRBV7-8 and TRBJ2-2; D unresolved. Germline values: CDR1 SGHVS, CDR2 FQNEAQ. CDR3 length: 14 amino acids. Trimming removed 6 bases at V and 2 bases at J, with 10 bases between. CDR3 sequence (DNA): TGTGCCAGCAGGGCACACGAAAACACCGGGGAGCTGTTTTTT. It codes for CASRAHENTGELFF.

The chain combines TRBV5-6 with TRBJ2-1; 7 bases line up with TRBD2. Germline V gives CDR1 SGHDT, CDR2 YYEEEE. The CDR3 is made up of 14 amino acids. The V gene end was trimmed by 3 bases and the J gene end by 3 bases; junction bases not matched to a gene: 3. The CDR3, as DNA: TGTGCCAGCAGCTGGGAGGGCCGCTACAATGAGCAGTTCTTC. This codes for CASSWEGRYNEQFF.

This clone was seen just once. The V and J genes are TRBV28 and TRBJ1-1; D gene unclear. V lost 6 bases to trimming and J lost 2 bases, with 13 bases between them. The CDR3 has 14 residues. Germline V CDR1 and CDR2: MDHEN, SYDVKM. CDR3 amino acids: CASSVEQRNTEAFF. Written as DNA, the CDR3 is TGTGCCAGCAGCGTCGAACAAAGAAACACTGAAGCTTTCTTT.

The chain is built from TRBV7-8 and TRBJ2-5; D is uncertain. The CDR3 covers 14 residues. Looked up from germline, CDR1 is SGHVS and CDR2 is FQNEAQ. V was pared by 2 bases and J by 2 bases, with 9 bases between. This CDR3 reads CASSLLAQQETQYF. CDR3 bases: TGTGCCAGCAGCTTATTGGCGCAGCAAGAGACCCAGTACTTC.

V gene TRBV4-2 combines with J gene TRBJ2-5; D possibly corresponds to TRBD1 (6 bases). Trimming shortened V by 0 bases and J by 5 bases, and 16 bases separated the two germline ends. The germline V gene has CDR1 LGHNA and CDR2 YNFKEQ. This CDR3 contains 16 residues. This chain's CDR3 is CASSQDLARGGETQYF. The CDR3 DNA sequence: TGTGCCAGCAGCCAAGATCTTGCCAGGGGTGGGGAGACCCAGTACTTC.

The chain couples TRBV7-6 to TRBJ1-5; D unclear. Per germline, CDR1 SGHVS and CDR2 FNYEAQ. The germline V and J ends were trimmed by 0 bases and 3 bases, with 3 bases remaining between them. The CDR3 extends over 13 amino acids. CDR3 residues: CASSLASNQPQHF. Written as DNA, the CDR3 is TGTGCCAGCAGCTTAGCGTCCAATCAGCCCCAGCATTTT.

This chain joins TRBV10-1 and TRBJ1-1, with TRBD1 as a possible D gene (6 bases). The CDR3 totals 13 residues. Trimming stripped 6 bases from V and 1 base from J, with 9 bases between. Germline-derived CDR1 and CDR2 are WNHNN and SYGVQD (reference sequence). The CDR3 coding sequence is TGCGCCAGCAGCAAACAGGGGAACACTGAAGCTTTCTTT. Translation gives CASSKQGNTEAFF.

The chain links TRBV25-1 to TRBJ2-5; 7 bases are shared with TRBD1. After removal of 1 base from V and 2 bases from J, the junction contained 4 bases not matched to a gene. The CDR3 spans 15 residues. Germline V CDR1 and CDR2: MGHDK, SYGVNS. The CDR3 DNA reads TGTGCCAGCAGTGAATTGGACAGGCCACAAGAGACCCAGTACTTC. Protein: CASSELDRPQETQYF.

This chain links TRBV2 with TRBJ2-1; 8 bases fit TRBD1. This CDR3 is 15 amino acids long. Germline V CDR1 and CDR2: SNHLY, FYNNEI. Germline trimming cut 6 bases from V and 2 bases from J; bases unmatched to any gene: 6. CDR3 region: CASSQLTGAYNEQFF. The CDR3 DNA sequence: TGTGCCAGCAGCCAGCTGACAGGGGCCTACAATGAGCAGTTCTTC. Complete variable domain (other parts from reference TRBV2 and TRBJ2-1): EPEVTQTPSHQVTQMGQEVILRCVPISNHLYFYWYRQILGQKVEFLVSFYNNEISEKSEIFDDQFSVERPDGSNFTLKIRSTKLEDSAMYFCASSQLTGAYNEQFFGPGTRLTVL.

The gene calls are TRBV2 and TRBJ1-4; unclear D gene. Germline V CDR1 and CDR2: SNHLY, FYNNEI. This CDR3 is built from 13 residues. The V end lost 1 base, the J end lost 13 bases, and 13 bases lay between the germline ends. The CDR3 DNA is TGTGCCAGCAGTGAAGAACGGCGAGGAGGACTGTTTTTT. It encodes CASSEERRGGLFF.

This chain connects TRBV7-2 to TRBJ1-5, with 8 bases matching TRBD1. The J segment lost 6 bases and the V segment lost 1 base, leaving 5 bases of the junction unmatched. This CDR3 has 15 amino acids. CDR1 is SGHTA, CDR2 FQGNSA, per germline. The CDR3 region has the DNA TGTGCCAGCAGCTTAGACGGGACAGGAGGTCAGCCCCAGCATTTT. This sequence encodes CASSLDGTGGQPQHF.

This clone has at least ten counts. The chain recombines TRBV5-6 with TRBJ1-4, with a weak D call TRBD1 (5 bases). V dropped 4 bases and J dropped 8 bases, with 18 bases sitting between them. Germline CDR1 and CDR2: SGHDT and YYEEEE. This CDR3 comprises 15 residues. This CDR3 is CASSMASGGREKLFF. The CDR3 nucleotides read TGTGCCAGCAGCATGGCCAGTGGGGGTAGGGAAAAACTGTTTTTT. The whole variable domain, filled in from reference TRBV5-6 and TRBJ1-4, reads DAGVTQSPTHLIKTRGQQVTLRCSPKSGHDTVSWYQQALGQGPQFIFQYYEEEERQRGNFPDRFSGHQFPNYSSELNVNALLLGDSALYLCASSMASGGREKLFFGSGTQLSVL.

This clone was picked up one time. The chain links TRBV18 to TRBJ2-3, with D unclear. The V gene's germline CDR1 is KGHSH and CDR2 LQKENI. The ends were cut back, 10 bases at V and 3 bases at J, with 14 bases in the middle. There are 13 residues in the CDR3. The CDR3 nucleotides are TGTGCCACCGCAGCAGGAGTAACAGATACGCAGTATTTT. This gives the protein CATAAGVTDTQYF.

This chain uses TRBV27 with TRBJ2-3; the match to TRBD2 covers 7 bases. The CDR3 extends over 17 amino acids. Trimming at V came to 5 bases and at J to 1 base, leaving 12 bases not matched to a gene. The germline V gene has CDR1 MNHEY and CDR2 SMNVEV (reference sequence). The CDR3 DNA is TGTGCCAGCAGTCCCCGCGTTGGGCTAGCGGGCACAGATACGCAGTATTTT. This encodes CASSPRVGLAGTDTQYF.

The rearrangement joins TRBV6-6 to TRBJ1-2, with D possibly matching TRBD1 (6 bases). The CDR3 length is 14 residues. CDR1 and CDR2 (germline): MNHNY, SVGAGI (reference sequence). Trimming stripped 2 bases from V and 6 bases from J, with 13 bases between. CDR3: CASSYGSQGHGYTF. CDR3 coding DNA: TGTGCCAGCAGTTACGGTAGCCAGGGGCATGGCTACACCTTC.

The CDR3, as DNA: TGTGCCAGCACCGTCGAGGTTCATCAGCCCCAGCATTTT. It codes for CASTVEVHQPQHF. This chain links TRBV6-1 with TRBJ1-5; D is ambiguous. V lost 7 bases to trimming and J lost 5 bases, with 12 bases between them. Germline V gene lookup returns CDR1 MNHNS and CDR2 SASEGT. The CDR3 has 13 amino acids.

V usage is TRBV5-1 and J usage is TRBJ1-2; 7 nucleotides match TRBD1. Looked up from germline, CDR1 is SGHRS and CDR2 is YFSETQ. The CDR3 is 14 residues long. The junction had 8 bases not matched to a gene; V was cut back by 3 bases and J by 6 bases. The CDR3 spells CASSWAGQPDGYTF. The CDR3, as DNA: TGCGCCAGCAGCTGGGCGGGACAGCCTGATGGCTACACCTTC.

The count of this clone is one. The genes are TRBV10-1 and TRBJ2-1; the match to TRBD1 covers 12 bases. Germline CDR1 reads WNHNN; CDR2 reads SYGVQD (reference sequence). This CDR3 comprises 15 residues. V was pared by 6 bases and J by 7 bases, with 7 bases of the junction left unmatched. The CDR3 DNA reads as TGCGCCAGCAGGGCGGGACAGGGGGCGCAGAATGAGCAGTTCTTC. Amino acids: CASRAGQGAQNEQFF.

This clone was recorded only once. This CDR3 reads CTSSQDREVEAESGANVLTF. For the CDR3, the DNA is TGCACCAGCAGCCAAGACCGGGAGGTGGAGGCCGAATCTGGGGCCAACGTCCTGACTTTC. This rearrangement joins TRBV1 to TRBJ2-6; the DNA was not used to check the table's D call, TRBD2. TRBV1 is annotated as a pseudogene. The CDR3 runs to 20 residues.

The chain combines TRBV28 with TRBJ2-7; perhaps TRBD1 as D (6 bases). V lost 9 bases and J lost 0, with 15 bases in between. CDR3 size: 14 residues. Germline V gene sequence: CDR1 MDHEN, CDR2 SYDVKM. The CDR3: CASSTTGSSYEQYF. The CDR3 bases are TGTGCCAGTTCAACCACAGGGAGCTCCTACGAGCAGTACTTC.

The gene calls are TRBV7-2 and TRBJ2-1, with D tentatively TRBD2 (5 bases). The V end lost 0 bases, the J end lost 7 bases, and 10 bases lay between the germline ends. Germline CDR1 reads SGHTA; CDR2 reads FQGNSA. The CDR3 contains 14 residues. The CDR3 coding sequence is TGTGCCAGCAGCTTAGCTTCGGACTGGAATGAGCAGTTCTTC. This codes for CASSLASDWNEQFF.

This chain connects TRBV11-3 to TRBJ2-1; D tentatively reads TRBD1 or TRBD2 (5 bases each). From germline, CDR1 is SGHNT and CDR2 YENEEA. CDR3 length: 13 amino acids. V shed 4 bases and J shed 8 bases, with 12 bases lying between them. CDR3 protein: CASSSRRGDEQFF. The CDR3 nucleotides are TGTGCCAGCAGCTCACGCCGGGGCGATGAGCAGTTCTTC.

This clone appeared once. The rearrangement links TRBV7-2 to TRBJ2-3; 9 bases line up with TRBD1. Looked up from germline, CDR1 is SGHTA and CDR2 is FQGNSA. This CDR3 comprises 16 residues. Losses at the gene ends were 3 bases for V and 6 bases for J; bases not matched to a gene: 10. The CDR3 protein is CASSLIPGTGSDTQYF. The CDR3 DNA sequence: TGTGCCAGCAGCTTGATACCCGGGACAGGGTCCGATACGCAGTATTTT.

The genes are TRBV7-8 and TRBJ2-7; TRBD1 matches 8 bases. Germline V lookup: CDR1 SGHVS, CDR2 FQNEAQ. The CDR3 is 15 residues long. The V gene end was trimmed by 0 bases and the J gene end by 4 bases; junction bases not matched to a gene: 5. CDR3 nucleotides: TGTGCCAGCAGCTTAGCAGCAGGGGGCGGGTACGAGCAGTACTTC. It encodes CASSLAAGGGYEQYF.